Below, 13 T cell receptor beta chains from the same sample are listed, as sequenced in a study of blood T cell repertoires in COVID-19. The method was immunoSEQ multiplex PCR; TCRdb's version includes in-frame clones alone and lacks a portion of them. The sample has about 21,000 clones; around nine tenths are singletons. The sample taken for sequencing was peripheral blood. These receptors were collected from a human donor with active COVID-19. The donor label of this sample is uncertain.

The chain combines TRBV7-2 with TRBJ1-1; TRBD1 matches at 8 bases. V lost 3 bases, J lost 6 bases, and 3 bases stayed unmatched. The V gene's germline CDR1 is SGHTA and CDR2 FQGNSA. The CDR3 runs 13 residues. CDR3 DNA sequence: TGTGCCAGCAGCTTGCAGGGGGCTGCTGAAGCTTTCTTT. It yields the protein CASSLQGAAEAFF.

This clone was counted a few times. The chain joins TRBV4-3 to TRBJ2-1, with D tentatively TRBD2 (5 bases). This CDR3 has 13 amino acids. Between the trimmed V and J ends, which lost 3 bases and 2 bases, there was a span of 5 bases. The germline V gene encodes CDR1 LGHNA and CDR2 YSLEER. The CDR3, as DNA: TGCGCCAGCAGCCAGGGAGCCTACAATGAGCAGTTCTTC. Its protein product is CASSQGAYNEQFF.

The V call is TRBV6-1, the J call TRBJ2-7, with D tentatively TRBD2 (5 bases). CDR1 and CDR2 from the germline V gene are MNHNS and SASEGT. Trimming left V 3 bases short and J 0 bases short, with 9 bases between. CDR3 length: 14 residues. CDR3 bases: TGTGCCAGCAGTGAGGACTGGAGCTCCTACGAGCAGTACTTC. It encodes CASSEDWSSYEQYF.

This sequence joins TRBV30 and TRBJ2-7; no firm D call. From germline, CDR1 is GTSNPN and CDR2 SVGIG (reference sequence). Trimming cost V 0 bases and J 2 bases, with 8 bases left between them. There are 13 residues in the CDR3. CDR3 sequence: CAWSVSATYEQYF. The CDR3 DNA follows: TGTGCCTGGAGTGTGAGCGCAACCTACGAGCAGTACTTC.

The CDR3 nucleotides are TGTGCCAGCGGAGGACTAGCGGGAAGCTATGAGCAGTTCTTC. This gives the protein CASGGLAGSYEQFF. V usage is TRBV5-6 and J usage is TRBJ2-1; 12 bases are a match to TRBD2. CDR1 SGHDT and CDR2 YYEEEE come from the germline V gene. V lost 7 bases to trimming and J lost 8 bases; unmatched junction nucleotides: 7. The CDR3 covers 14 residues. Drawing the rest from reference TRBV5-6 and TRBJ2-1, the complete variable domain is DAGVTQSPTHLIKTRGQQVTLRCSPKSGHDTVSWYQQALGQGPQFIFQYYEEEERQRGNFPDRFSGHQFPNYSSELNVNALLLGDSALYLCASGGLAGSYEQFFGPGTRLTVL.

This chain uses TRBV12-5 with TRBJ1-1; D perhaps matches TRBD1 (5 bases). The germline V and J ends were trimmed by 1 base and 0 bases, with 9 bases remaining between them. There are 15 residues in the CDR3. Germline V gives CDR1 LGHNT, CDR2 FRNRAP. The CDR3: CASGLGTSMNTEAFF. The CDR3 nucleotides are TGTGCTAGTGGTTTGGGGACAAGTATGAACACTGAAGCTTTCTTT. Together with reference TRBV12-5 and TRBJ1-1, the CDR3 gives the full variable domain: DARVTQTPRHKVTEMGQEVTMRCQPILGHNTVFWYRQTMMQGLELLAYFRNRAPLDDSGMPKDRFSAEMPDATLATLKIQPSEPRDSAVYFCASGLGTSMNTEAFFGQGTRLTVV.

The chain has TRBV7-6 and TRBJ2-2; D gene uncertain. CDR1 and CDR2 (germline): SGHVS, FNYEAQ. V lost 5 bases, J lost 4 bases, and 20 bases lay in between. The CDR3 covers 17 residues. The CDR3 protein is CASSPEKAGLATGELFF. The CDR3 DNA reads TGTGCCAGCAGCCCCGAAAAGGCAGGTTTGGCCACCGGGGAGCTGTTTTTT.

The chain links TRBV14 to TRBJ2-1; TRBD2 matches 12 bases. Unmatched junction bases numbered 9, after V lost 4 bases and J lost 8 bases. Looked up from germline, CDR1 is SGHDN and CDR2 is FVKESK. CDR3 length: 16 residues. The CDR3 sequence: CASSRQRLAGVHEQFF. For the CDR3, the DNA is TGTGCCAGCAGCCGACAGAGACTAGCGGGAGTTCATGAGCAGTTCTTC. The whole variable domain, filled in from reference TRBV14 and TRBJ2-1, reads EAGVTQFPSHSVIEKGQTVTLRCDPISGHDNLYWYRRVMGKEIKFLLHFVKESKQDESGMPNNRFLAERTGGTYSTLKVQPAELEDSGVYFCASSRQRLAGVHEQFFGPGTRLTVL.

The chain combines TRBV18 with TRBJ1-6; D not certain. Per germline, CDR1 KGHSH and CDR2 LQKENI. This CDR3 has 16 amino acids. The V end lost 4 bases, the J end lost 0 bases, and 10 bases lay between the germline ends. The CDR3 region is CASSLTESSYNSPLHF. The DNA for the CDR3 is TGTGCCAGCTCACTGACGGAGAGCTCCTATAATTCACCCCTCCACTTT.

CDR3 DNA sequence: TGTGCCAGTAGTGTGGCGGGGCTGACCGGGGAGCTGTTTTTT. Amino acids: CASSVAGLTGELFF. This sequence joins TRBV19 and TRBJ2-2, with a tentative D call TRBD2 (6 bases). V lost 5 bases and J 5 bases, leaving 12 bases between the germline ends. Per the germline V gene, CDR1 is LNHDA and CDR2 is SQIVND (reference sequence). The CDR3 is made up of 14 amino acids.

This clone has just a few counts. The chain employs TRBV21-1 and TRBJ2-1; the table assigns TRBD2, which was not confirmed against the DNA. TRBV21-1 is flagged as a pseudogene. The length of the CDR3 is 19 residues. In nucleotides, the CDR3 is TGTGCCAGCAGCGCCCCCGGGACTACTCCTTCGGGCTCCTACAATGAGCAGTTCTTC. Translated: CASSAPGTTPSGSYNEQFF.

This chain joins TRBV9 and TRBJ1-1, with D possibly matching TRBD1 (5 bases). Germline assignment: CDR1 SGDLS and CDR2 YYNGEE. The V and J ends lost 6 bases and 1 base respectively, with 16 bases between them. CDR3 length: 15 residues. CDR3 in amino acids: CASTRSGGSNTEAFF. The DNA for the CDR3 is TGTGCCAGCACCCGATCCGGGGGGTCGAACACTGAAGCTTTCTTT.

This chain uses TRBV5-1 with TRBJ2-3; 9 nucleotides match TRBD2. V shed 3 bases, J shed 4 bases, and the junction held 9 bases outside the gene matches. Germline values: CDR1 SGHRS, CDR2 YFSETQ. The CDR3 runs to 16 residues. CDR3 in DNA: TGCGCCAGCAGCTCCCGGGGTAGCGGGAGTGCAGATACGCAGTATTTT. It specifies CASSSRGSGSADTQYF.